This entry is about one TCR beta chain. Its cognate antigen is unknown. The data were taken from a study of cytomegalovirus exposure and HLA in healthy donors. Study results and limitations: The number of N-insertions in an Asian-associated ancestry cluster was reportedly below the approximately 680-donor mean in a later analysis.

Looked up from germline, CDR1 is KGHSH and CDR2 is LQKENI. This CDR3 has 14 residues. V was shortened by 3 bases and J by 3 bases, with 12 bases between the two germline ends. The PCR ran on 60 Vbeta and 13 Jbeta primers. The table came from immunoSEQ multiplex PCR; TCRdb's copy has only in-frame clones and leaves some out. The sample yields 100,000 to 150,000 clones, 80% to 85% seen once. The clonotype originates from a boy younger than 18 in good health and CMV-seronegative. The chain joins TRBV18 to TRBJ2-7; D perhaps matches TRBD2 (6 bases). The sample taken for sequencing was PBMCs. CDR3 DNA sequence: TGTGCCAGCTCACCGGGCGCCGGGAGCTACGAGCAGTACTTC. Translating it yields CASSPGAGSYEQYF.